The TCR beta chain under discussion was sequenced for a study of siplizumab effects on memory and regulatory T cells. Whole-study results and caveats: Siplizumab cultures yielded proliferating Tregs whose suppressive function was not confirmed. Naive T cells looked more diverse than memory cells, and they looked like major contributors to the alloresponse. With siplizumab, mappable alloreactive CD4+ clones averaged roughly 72% Treg-derived, versus more than 25% in controls.

Turning to this clone: Its cognate antigen is unknown.

Trimming took off 9 bases at V and 5 bases at J, with 15 bases between the two ends. This CDR3 region has 13 residues. Germline CDR1 MNHNY, CDR2 SVGAGI (reference sequence). The assay covered about 10^5 TCR templates per sample. The table came from immunoSEQ multiplex PCR; TCRdb's copy has only in-frame clones and leaves some out. Here the sample spans about 100,000 clones, about 92% being singletons. The sample taken for sequencing was Tregs sorted from blood. The chain recombines TRBV6-6 with TRBJ2-3, with D perhaps matching TRBD2 (6 bases). The source of this sequence is a human donor in good health. In DNA form, the CDR3 reads TGTGCCAGTGTGGGGACTTACGGAGATACGCAGTATTTT. This translates into CASVGTYGDTQYF.